The subject of this entry is one T cell receptor beta chain. The data were obtained in a study of shared clonotypes between healthy human individuals. Libraries were prepared by immunoSEQ multiplex PCR; TCRdb keeps only in-frame clonotypes and omits some of them. The data contain about 2,100,000 clones, 85% to 95% of them singletons. Only CD45RO-negative cells positively selected for CCR7 counted as naive CD8 cells, so terminally differentiated effector memory CD45RA+ cells were excluded. The sample comprised naive CD8+ T cells from PBMCs. This sequence was found in a man between 18 and 29 years old in good health. Some clones in this sample may be carry-over from other donors' samples.

CDR3 nucleotides: TGTGCCAGCAGTTTATTGGGGACAGGAGGTTCCCCCCTACAAAATGAGCAGTTCTTC. Its protein is CASSLLGTGGSPLQNEQFF. V and J are TRBV27 and TRBJ2-1, with TRBD1 matching over 8 bases. Germline V gene data show CDR1 as MNHEY and CDR2 as SMNVEV (reference sequence). Trimming removed 1 base from V and 7 bases from J; junction bases left unmatched: 18. This CDR3 has 19 residues.